This T cell receptor (beta chain) was identified during a study of blood T cell repertoires in COVID-19. Original data processing: Reference gene primer amplification in the assay estimated nucleated cell counts. Here immunoSEQ multiplex PCR was the method, and the copy in TCRdb shows in-frame clones only, minus some. D and trimming were read from the DNA, whereas the V and J calls and clone size are those reported in that table. The sample carries 450,000 or so clones, approximately 90% recorded once. Per germline, CDR1 LNHDA and CDR2 SQIVND (reference sequence). Trimming took 3 bases from V and 7 from J; bases not matched to a gene: 5. CDR3 size: 13 residues.

Sequencing was carried out using peripheral blood. The origin of this receptor is a man in his late teens or twenties with COVID-19, enrolled during active disease. The chain combines TRBV19 with TRBJ2-5, with TRBD2 matching 7 bases. The chain's CDR3 is CASSMGGAGTQYF. The CDR3, as DNA: TGTGCCAGTAGTATGGGAGGGGCAGGGACCCAGTACTTC.